The 9 T cell receptor beta chains given below trace back to one sample, sequenced in a study of blood T cell repertoires in COVID-19. Here immunoSEQ multiplex PCR was the method, and the copy in TCRdb shows in-frame clones only, minus some. The sample has about 330,000 clones; approximately 89% are singletons. Source material: PBMCs or T cells enriched from blood (not recorded which). All receptors derive from a woman aged 25 to 39 who had recovered from COVID-19.

The chain joins TRBV28 to TRBJ1-1; tentative D call: TRBD1 (5 bases). Germline CDR1 MDHEN, CDR2 SYDVKM. The CDR3 consists of 16 residues. The V end lost 3 bases, the J end lost 0 bases, and 14 bases lay between the germline ends. CDR3 bases: TGTGCCAGCAGTTTCTCAGGGTGGAAAATGAACACTGAAGCTTTCTTT. It encodes CASSFSGWKMNTEAFF.

The chain carries TRBV5-5 and TRBJ1-2, with a weak D call TRBD1 (5 bases). This CDR3 spans 16 amino acids. V lost 0 bases, J lost 0 bases, and 12 bases lay in between. Germline CDR1 reads SGHKS; CDR2 reads YYEKEE (reference sequence). DNA of the CDR3: TGTGCCAGCAGCTTGGGACAGTCCCCAACTAACTATGGCTACACCTTC. Amino acids: CASSLGQSPTNYGYTF.

The V call is TRBV4-2, the J call TRBJ1-6; TRBD1 is a possible D gene (5 bases). The CDR3 extends over 17 amino acids. V lost 0 bases and J 9 bases, leaving 18 bases between the germline ends. From germline, CDR1 is LGHNA and CDR2 YNFKEQ. This CDR3 is CASSQDLIRGPGSPLHF. For the CDR3, the DNA is TGTGCCAGCAGCCAAGATCTTATAAGGGGCCCAGGTTCACCCCTCCACTTT.

The chain carries TRBV19 and TRBJ2-7, with TRBD1 matching over 9 bases. The germline V gene encodes CDR1 LNHDA and CDR2 SQIVND (reference sequence). Trimming removed 6 bases from V and 5 bases from J; junction bases left unmatched: 5. The CDR3 sequence is 13 residues long. CDR3 sequence: CASRRTGEDEQYF. DNA of the CDR3: TGTGCCAGTAGGAGGACAGGGGAAGACGAGCAGTACTTC.

The V call is TRBV15, the J call TRBJ1-4; TRBD1 matches at 8 bases. Germline CDR1 is LNHNV and CDR2 is YYDKDF (reference sequence). V trimming: 2 bases; J trimming: 7 bases; junction bases outside the gene matches: 6. This CDR3 is 15 amino acids long. DNA for the CDR3: TGTGCCACCAGCAGACAGACAGGGGAGGTTGAAAAACTGTTTTTT. Translation gives CATSRQTGEVEKLFF. The complete variable domain, with remaining parts taken from reference TRBV15 and TRBJ1-4, reads DAMVIQNPRYQVTQFGKPVTLSCSQTLNHNVMYWYQQKSSQAPKLLFHYYDKDFNNEADTPDNFQSRRPNTSFCFLDIRSPGLGDTAMYLCATSRQTGEVEKLFFGSGTQLSVL.

V is TRBV7-8 and J is TRBJ1-6; TRBD1 might be the D (5 bases). The CDR3 totals 18 residues. The germline CDR1 and CDR2 sequences are SGHVS and FQNEAQ. Trimming shortened V by 1 base and J by 0 bases, and 13 bases separated the two germline ends. Here the CDR3 DNA reads TGTGCCAGCAGCTTAGGGACGTTGGGGGGCTCCTATAATTCACCCCTCCACTTT. This translates into CASSLGTLGGSYNSPLHF.

This chain connects TRBV4-1 to TRBJ1-2, with D perhaps TRBD1 (6 bases). The V end was cut by 3 bases, the J end by 1 base, with 12 bases between. The germline V gene encodes CDR1 MGHRA and CDR2 YSYEKL. CDR3 length: 15 residues. CDR3: CASSQTGTLNYGYTF. In nucleotides, the CDR3 is TGCGCCAGCAGCCAGACAGGAACCCTTAACTATGGCTACACCTTC.

This clone was counted a single time. The rearrangement joins TRBV30 to TRBJ1-1, with D maybe TRBD1 (5 bases). The germline V gene has CDR1 GTSNPN and CDR2 SVGIG (reference sequence). Trimming stripped 1 base from V and 2 bases from J, with 14 bases between. There are 15 residues in the CDR3. The CDR3 spells CAWSGLRGINTEAFF. The CDR3 nucleotides read TGTGCCTGGAGTGGCCTTCGGGGGATCAACACTGAAGCTTTCTTT. The full variable domain, completed using reference TRBV30 and TRBJ1-1, is SQTIHQWPATLVQPVGSPLSLECTVEGTSNPNLYWYRQAAGRGLQLLFYSVGIGQISSEVPQNLSASRPQDRQFILSSKKLLLSDSGFYLCAWSGLRGINTEAFFGQGTRLTVV.

The chain uses TRBV5-1 and TRBJ1-1; 10 nucleotides match TRBD1. Losses at the gene ends were 4 bases for V and 1 base for J; bases not matched to a gene: 7. The CDR3 runs 16 residues. From germline, CDR1 is SGHRS and CDR2 YFSETQ. CDR3 sequence: CASSPRQGASNTEAFF. CDR3 DNA: TGCGCCAGCAGCCCTAGACAGGGGGCATCGAACACTGAAGCTTTCTTT.